This T cell receptor beta chain was recorded in a study of T cell responses to AZD1222 COVID-19 vaccine. Regarding the study as a whole: Donor demographics were predominantly white British with a female majority; clonal diversity may be underestimated. In the spike-specific TCR repertoire, nearly half reportedly target unmutated variant regions.

Germline V gene sequence: CDR1 MNHEY, CDR2 SVGAGI. V lost 5 bases, J lost 7 bases, and 6 bases lay in between. The CDR3 runs to 12 residues. There are a few counts of this clone. Its matching antigen is unknown. The assay was immunoSEQ multiplex PCR, and TCRdb's table has in-frame clones only and misses some. The sample yields roughly 120,000 clones, 86% seen once. This TCR came from an adult who received the AZD1222 COVID-19 vaccine. Specimen: peripheral blood, collected 28 days after the second AZD1222 dose. This sequence joins TRBV6-5 and TRBJ1-6; D remains unclear. The CDR3 region is CASSRTNSPLHF. CDR3 nucleotide sequence: TGTGCCAGCAGTCGGACCAATTCACCCCTCCACTTT.